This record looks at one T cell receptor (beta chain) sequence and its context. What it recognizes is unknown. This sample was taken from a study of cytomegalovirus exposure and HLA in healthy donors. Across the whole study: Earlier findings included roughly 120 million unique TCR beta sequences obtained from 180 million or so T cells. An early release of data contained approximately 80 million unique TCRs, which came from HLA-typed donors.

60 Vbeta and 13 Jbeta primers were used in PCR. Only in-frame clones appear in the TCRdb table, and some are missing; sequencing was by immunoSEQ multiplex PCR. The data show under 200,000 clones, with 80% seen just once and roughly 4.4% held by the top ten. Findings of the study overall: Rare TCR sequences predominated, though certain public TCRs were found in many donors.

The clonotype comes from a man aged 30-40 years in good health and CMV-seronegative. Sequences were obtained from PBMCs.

CDR3 sequence reads: CASSYGGMNTEAFF. CDR3 bases: TGTGCCAGCTCGTACGGGGGGATGAACACTGAAGCTTTCTTT. V gene TRBV18 combines with J gene TRBJ1-1; maybe TRBD1 (5 bases). The CDR3 is 14 amino acids. CDR1 KGHSH and CDR2 LQKENI come from the germline V gene. The V and J ends lost 6 bases and 0 bases respectively, with 11 bases between them. Full variable domain (missing parts from reference TRBV18 and TRBJ1-1): NAGVMQNPRHLVRRRGQEARLRCSPMKGHSHVYWYRQLPEEGLKFMVYLQKENIIDESGMPKERFSAEFPKEGPSILRIQQVVRGDSAAYFCASSYGGMNTEAFFGQGTRLTVV.